This TCR beta chain originates from a study of beta chain features in type 1 diabetes. As every portion of the isolated RNA was reverse transcribed, the sequencing read expressed TCRB transcripts. The method was immunoSEQ multiplex PCR; TCRdb's version includes in-frame clones alone and lacks a portion of them. This sample has about 740,000 clones; around 15% occur once, and the top ten carry less than 0.025%. General study findings and limits: TCRB rearrangement may or may not be influenced by HLA type; here this remained unresolved. More deletions and fewer insertions at VDJ junctions were found in patients with type 1 diabetes. TCRB CDR3s from Type 1 diabetes patients were moderately but significantly shorter in all four CD4+ subsets.

Markers CD45RO/CCR7/CD25/CD127/CD95/CD27 served to sort CD4+ naive, central memory, regulatory and stem cell-like memory cells. All of the sorted populations showed purity greater than 95%. About this clone itself: Its antigen is still unknown.

Germline V lookup: CDR1 SEHNR, CDR2 FQNEAQ (reference sequence). Germline trimming cut 4 bases from V and 4 bases from J; bases unmatched to any gene: 6. The CDR3 has 14 residues. The receptor comes from a man aged 18 to 30 with type 1 diabetes. The J gene is TRBJ1-2, the V gene TRBV7-9; 7 bases agree with TRBD1. The specimen sequenced was naive CD4+ T cells from blood. The CDR3 spells CASSSTGQSYGYTF. As DNA, the CDR3 is TGTGCCAGCAGCTCGACGGGACAGAGCTATGGCTACACCTTC. Supplemented by reference TRBV7-9 and TRBJ1-2, the full variable domain reads DTGVSQNPRHKITKRGQNVTFRCDPISEHNRLYWYRQTLGQGPEFLTYFQNEAQLEKSRLLSDRFSAERPKGSFSTLEIQRTEQGDSAMYLCASSSTGQSYGYTFGSGTRLTVV.